The clone carrying this T cell receptor beta chain has a count of ten or more. Antigen: not known. The data stem from a study of breast tumors, draining lymph nodes, adjacent tissues. General study results and limits: Luminal-like breast cancer showed significantly greater tumor-nontumor repertoire similarity than basal-like breast cancer did. Data fit most tumor T cells coming from lymph node, expanding in tumor. Tumor repertoires ranked between lymph nodes and nontumor tissue in diversity, with V and J gene preferences.

TCRdb re-called the multiplex PCR reads with MiXCR, one entry per CDR3 protein. The data contain some 200,000 distinct CDR3 sequences, 30% to 40% of them singletons. Axillary draining lymph nodes of breast cancer patients supplied the node samples. The V and J ends lost 0 bases and 0 bases respectively, with 9 bases between them. CDR1 and CDR2 from the germline V gene are LNHNV and YYDKDF (reference sequence). CDR3 length equals 15 residues. This clonotype was obtained from a female donor with breast cancer. Some clones in this sample may be carry-over from other donors' samples. Source material: axillary lymph node tissue. The rearrangement joins TRBV15 to TRBJ2-7; D ambiguous. Here the CDR3 DNA reads TGTGCCACCAGCAGAGATAAACCCGACTCCTACGAGCAGTACTTC. Translation gives CATSRDKPDSYEQYF.